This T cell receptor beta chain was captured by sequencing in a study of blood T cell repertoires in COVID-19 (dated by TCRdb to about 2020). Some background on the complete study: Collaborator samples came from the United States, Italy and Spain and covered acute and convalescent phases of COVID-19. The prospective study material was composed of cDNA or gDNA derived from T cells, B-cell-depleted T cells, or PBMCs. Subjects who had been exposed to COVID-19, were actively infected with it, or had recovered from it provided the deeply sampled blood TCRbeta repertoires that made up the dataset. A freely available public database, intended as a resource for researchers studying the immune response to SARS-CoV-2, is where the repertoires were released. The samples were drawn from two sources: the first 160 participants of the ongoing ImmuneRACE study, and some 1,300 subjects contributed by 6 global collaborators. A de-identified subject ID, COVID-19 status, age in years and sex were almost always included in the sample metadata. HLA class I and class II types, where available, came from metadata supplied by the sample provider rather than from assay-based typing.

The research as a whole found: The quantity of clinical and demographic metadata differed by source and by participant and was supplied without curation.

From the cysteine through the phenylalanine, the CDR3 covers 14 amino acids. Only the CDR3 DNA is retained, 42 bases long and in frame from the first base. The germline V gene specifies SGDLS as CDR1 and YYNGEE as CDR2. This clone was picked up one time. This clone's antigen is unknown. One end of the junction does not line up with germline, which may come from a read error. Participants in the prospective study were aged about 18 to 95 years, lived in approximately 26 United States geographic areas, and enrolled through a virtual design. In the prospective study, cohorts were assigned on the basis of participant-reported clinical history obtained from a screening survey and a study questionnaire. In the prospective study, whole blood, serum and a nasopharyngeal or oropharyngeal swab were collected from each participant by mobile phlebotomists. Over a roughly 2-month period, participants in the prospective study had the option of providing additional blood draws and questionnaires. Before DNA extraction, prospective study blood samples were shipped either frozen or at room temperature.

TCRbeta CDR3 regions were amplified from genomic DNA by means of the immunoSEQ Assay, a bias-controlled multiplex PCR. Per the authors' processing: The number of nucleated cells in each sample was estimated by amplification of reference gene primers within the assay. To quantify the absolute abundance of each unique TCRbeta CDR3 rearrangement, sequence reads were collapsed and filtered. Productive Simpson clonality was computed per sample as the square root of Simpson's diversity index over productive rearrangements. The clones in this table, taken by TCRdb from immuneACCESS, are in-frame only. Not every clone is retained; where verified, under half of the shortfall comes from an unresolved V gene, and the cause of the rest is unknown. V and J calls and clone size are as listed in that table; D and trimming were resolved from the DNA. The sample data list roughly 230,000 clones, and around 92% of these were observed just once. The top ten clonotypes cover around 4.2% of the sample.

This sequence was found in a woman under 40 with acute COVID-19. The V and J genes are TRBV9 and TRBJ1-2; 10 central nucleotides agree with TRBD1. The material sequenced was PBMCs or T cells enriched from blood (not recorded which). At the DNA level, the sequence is TGTGCCAGCAGCGCTGGGACAGGGGTCCCCTTGGTGTACTTC. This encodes CASSAGTGVPLVYF.